This TCR beta chain was sequenced during a study of T cell responses to AZD1222 COVID-19 vaccine. Libraries were prepared by immunoSEQ multiplex PCR; TCRdb keeps only in-frame clonotypes and omits some of them. The data contain approximately 100,000 clones, 80% to 90% of them singletons. CDR3 length equals 13 residues. The germline V and J ends were trimmed by 3 bases and 1 base, with 6 bases remaining between them. A few counts support this clone. The source of this sequence is an adult who received the AZD1222 COVID-19 vaccine. The J gene is TRBJ1-1, the V gene TRBV12-3 or TRBV12-4; D uncertain. The material was peripheral blood, obtained 28 days after the second AZD1222 dose. Here the CDR3 reads CASSLIANTEAFF. DNA for the CDR3: TGTGCCAGCAGTTTGATAGCGAACACTGAAGCTTTCTTT.